The 7 T cell receptor beta chains given below trace back to one sample, sequenced in a study of CD8+CD57+ T cells in acquired aplastic anemia. TCR beta VDJ combinations and CDR3 sequences were profiled from genomic DNA. TCRdb re-analysed the reads in MiXCR, keeping a single row per CDR3 protein. The sample has 150,000 to 200,000 distinct CDR3 sequences; around 45% are singletons. Specimen: sorted CD4+, CD8+, or CD8+CD57+ T cells (not recorded which) from PBMCs. These receptors all stem from a human donor in good health.

This clonotype was detected many times. The V call is TRBV11-1, the J call TRBJ1-1, with D possibly matching TRBD1 (6 bases). V lost 5 bases and J 11 bases, leaving 15 bases between the germline ends. CDR1 SGHAT and CDR2 FQDESV come from the germline V gene (reference sequence). This CDR3 has 12 residues. The CDR3 loop reads CASSSDRSSAFF. The CDR3 DNA reads TGTGCCAGCAGCAGTGACAGGTCTTCGGCTTTCTTT. The variable domain in full, with the rest retrieved from reference TRBV11-1 and TRBJ1-1, is EAEVAQSPRYKITEKSQAVAFWCDPISGHATLYWYRQILGQGPELLVQFQDESVVDDSQLPKDRFSAERLKGVDSTLKIQPAELGDSAMYLCASSSDRSSAFFGQGTRLTVV.

The sample holds many counts of this clonotype. The rearrangement joins TRBV10-2 to TRBJ2-1; no definite D call. Trimming took 7 bases from V and 6 from J, leaving 16 bases between them. Germline loops: CDR1 WSHSY, CDR2 SAAADI. The CDR3 is made up of 14 amino acids. CDR3 nucleotides: TGCGCCAGCATCCAGCCCGGGTACAGCAATGAGCAGTTCTTC. It specifies CASIQPGYSNEQFF.

This clonotype turned up a few times. The rearrangement uses TRBV15 and TRBJ2-3, with D perhaps matching TRBD1 (6 bases). The CDR3 runs to 13 residues. Germline loops: CDR1 LNHNV, CDR2 YYDKDF (reference sequence). Trimming shortened V by 2 bases and J by 4 bases, and 7 bases separated the two germline ends. In DNA, the CDR3 is TGTGCCACCAGCAGAAGGACAGCAGATACGCAGTATTTT. Protein product: CATSRRTADTQYF.

V usage is TRBV20-1 and J usage is TRBJ2-3; D is ambiguous. The CDR3 is 14 amino acids. Deletions cut 6 bases from V and 1 base from J, with 14 bases between. Germline loops: CDR1 DFQATT, CDR2 SNEGSKA (reference sequence). Here the CDR3 DNA reads TGCAGTGCCCAGGTTGGTCTGCGCACAGATACGCAGTATTTT. It encodes CSAQVGLRTDTQYF.

The CDR3 here is CASRDVLNSPLHF. The DNA for the CDR3 is TGTGCCAGTAGGGACGTCCTAAATTCACCCCTCCACTTT. The V gene is TRBV19, the J gene TRBJ1-6; D is unclear. CDR3 size: 13 residues. Germline V gene data show CDR1 as LNHDA and CDR2 as SQIVND (reference sequence). Deletions cut 6 bases from V and 7 bases from J, with 10 bases between.

The CDR3 DNA is TGTGCCACCGCGAACAGGGAGGGCACTGAAGCTTTCTTT. It translates to CATANREGTEAFF. The J gene is TRBJ1-1, the V gene TRBV10-3, with D perhaps matching TRBD1 (6 bases). The CDR3 sequence is 13 residues long. V dropped 10 bases and J dropped 4 bases, with 16 bases sitting between them. Germline CDR1 and CDR2: ENHRY and SYGVKD.

This clonotype was counted ten times or more. This chain joins TRBV6-5 and TRBJ1-1; 11 nucleotides line up with TRBD1. This CDR3 region has 15 residues. Germline assignment: CDR1 MNHEY and CDR2 SVGAGI. V was clipped by 6 bases and J by 4 bases; unmatched bases: 7. The CDR3 spells CASSSTGTGGTEAFF. The CDR3 nucleotides are TGTGCCAGCAGCTCCACCGGGACAGGGGGCACTGAAGCTTTCTTT.